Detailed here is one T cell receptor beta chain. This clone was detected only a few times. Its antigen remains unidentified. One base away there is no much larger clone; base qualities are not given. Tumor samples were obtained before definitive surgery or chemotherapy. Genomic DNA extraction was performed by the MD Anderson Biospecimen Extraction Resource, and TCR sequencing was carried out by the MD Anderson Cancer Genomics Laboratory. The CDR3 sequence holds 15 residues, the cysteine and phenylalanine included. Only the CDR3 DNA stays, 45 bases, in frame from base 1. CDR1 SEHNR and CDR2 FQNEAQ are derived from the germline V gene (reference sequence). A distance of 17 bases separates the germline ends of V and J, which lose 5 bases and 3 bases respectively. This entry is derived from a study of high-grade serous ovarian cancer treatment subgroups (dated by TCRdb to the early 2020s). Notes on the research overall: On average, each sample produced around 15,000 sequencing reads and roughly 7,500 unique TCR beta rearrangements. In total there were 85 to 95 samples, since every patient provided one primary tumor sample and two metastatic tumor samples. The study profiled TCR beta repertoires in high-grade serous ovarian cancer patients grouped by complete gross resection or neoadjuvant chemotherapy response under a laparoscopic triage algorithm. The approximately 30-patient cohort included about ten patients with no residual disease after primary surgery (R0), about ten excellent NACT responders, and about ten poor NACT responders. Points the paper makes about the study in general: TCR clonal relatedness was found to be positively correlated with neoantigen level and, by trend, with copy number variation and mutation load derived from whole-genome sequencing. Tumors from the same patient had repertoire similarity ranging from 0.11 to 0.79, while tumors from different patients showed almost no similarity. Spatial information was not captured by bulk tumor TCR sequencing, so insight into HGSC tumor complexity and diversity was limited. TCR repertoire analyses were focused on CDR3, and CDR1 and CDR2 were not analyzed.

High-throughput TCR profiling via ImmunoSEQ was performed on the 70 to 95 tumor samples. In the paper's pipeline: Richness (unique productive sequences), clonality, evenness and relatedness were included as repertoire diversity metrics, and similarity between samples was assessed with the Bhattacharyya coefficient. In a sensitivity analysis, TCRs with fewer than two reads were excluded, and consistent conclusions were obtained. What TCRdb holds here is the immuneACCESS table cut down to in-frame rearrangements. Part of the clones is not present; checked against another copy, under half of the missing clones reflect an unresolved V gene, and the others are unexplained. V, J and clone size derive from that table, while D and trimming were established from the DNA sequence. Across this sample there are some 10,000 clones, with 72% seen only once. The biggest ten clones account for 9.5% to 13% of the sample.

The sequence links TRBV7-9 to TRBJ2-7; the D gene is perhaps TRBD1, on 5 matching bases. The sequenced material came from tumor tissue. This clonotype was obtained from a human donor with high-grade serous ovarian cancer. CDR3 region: CASSQAGGAGYEQYF. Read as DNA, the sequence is TGTGCCAGCAGCCAGGCCGGTGGGGCTGGCTACGAGCAGTACTTC.